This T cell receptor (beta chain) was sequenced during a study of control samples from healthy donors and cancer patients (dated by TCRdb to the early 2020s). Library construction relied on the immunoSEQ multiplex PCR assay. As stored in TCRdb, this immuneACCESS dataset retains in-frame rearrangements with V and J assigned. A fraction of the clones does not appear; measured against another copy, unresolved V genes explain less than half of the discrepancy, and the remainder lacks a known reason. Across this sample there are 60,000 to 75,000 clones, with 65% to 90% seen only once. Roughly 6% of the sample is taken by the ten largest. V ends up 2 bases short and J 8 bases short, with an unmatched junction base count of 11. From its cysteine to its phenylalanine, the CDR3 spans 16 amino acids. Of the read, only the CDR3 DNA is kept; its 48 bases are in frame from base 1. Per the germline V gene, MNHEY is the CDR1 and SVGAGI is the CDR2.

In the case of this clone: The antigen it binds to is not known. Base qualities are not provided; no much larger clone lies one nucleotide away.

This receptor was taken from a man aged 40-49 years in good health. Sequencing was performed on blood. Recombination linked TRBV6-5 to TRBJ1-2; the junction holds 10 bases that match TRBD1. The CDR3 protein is CASSYGARGQGSGYTF. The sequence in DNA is TGTGCCAGCAGTTACGGGGCGAGGGGACAGGGGAGCGGCTACACCTTC.